This T cell receptor (beta chain) was documented in a study of regulatory T cells in long-lasting Graves disease. General observations from the study: Analysis covered peripheral blood alone, not thyroid tissue.

Assembly of TCR beta libraries relied on iRepertoire HTBI primers together with Arm-PCR of CDR3 regions. Authors' analysis steps: Detected in the samples were over 60 TRBV and 14 to 15 TRBJ segments. From the multiplex PCR reads, TCRdb called clonotypes with MiXCR, one entry per CDR3 protein. TCRdb, not the authors, supplied the V and J calls. The sample holds roughly 520,000 distinct CDR3 sequences, around 11% seen once. The time point: newly diagnosed GD, antithyroid drugs for less than 3 months. PBMC-extracted RNA yielded the TCR library. The germline V and J ends were trimmed by 4 bases and 6 bases, with 10 bases remaining between them. Germline CDR1 MDHEN, CDR2 SYDVKM. The CDR3 sequence is 13 residues long. This clonotype has at least ten counts. Antigen specificity is unknown. These same records also appear under a second study, on T cells in Graves' hyperthyroidism and ophthalmopathy.

This sample comprised peripheral blood mononuclear cells (PBMCs), obtained at new diagnosis, from a patient treated with antithyroid drugs. The TCR sequence derives from a young woman with Graves disease. The V and J genes are TRBV28 and TRBJ1-5; D is perhaps TRBD1 (6 bases). The chain's CDR3 is CASSSVGGQPQHF. The CDR3 DNA reads as TGTGCCAGCAGTTCTGTAGGGGGTCAGCCCCAGCATTTT.